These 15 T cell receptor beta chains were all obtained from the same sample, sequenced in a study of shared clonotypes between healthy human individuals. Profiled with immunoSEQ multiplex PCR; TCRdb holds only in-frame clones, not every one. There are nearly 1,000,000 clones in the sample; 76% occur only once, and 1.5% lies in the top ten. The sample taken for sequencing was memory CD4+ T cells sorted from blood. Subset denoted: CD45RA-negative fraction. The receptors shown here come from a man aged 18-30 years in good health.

CDR3 in DNA: TGCGCCAGCAGCTTGGGACAGGTCAGGATCTACGAGCAGTACTTC. Protein sequence: CASSLGQVRIYEQYF. The chain recombines TRBV5-1 with TRBJ2-7; D may be TRBD1 (6 bases). This CDR3 has 15 amino acids. Germline values: CDR1 SGHRS, CDR2 YFSETQ. V lost 0 bases, J lost 3 bases, and 13 bases lay in between.

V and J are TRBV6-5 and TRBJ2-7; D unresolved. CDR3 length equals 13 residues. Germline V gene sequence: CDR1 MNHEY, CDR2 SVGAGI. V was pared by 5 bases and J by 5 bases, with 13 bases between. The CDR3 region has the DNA TGTGCCAGCAGTGTGATGATGGGCCACGAGCAGTACTTC. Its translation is CASSVMMGHEQYF.

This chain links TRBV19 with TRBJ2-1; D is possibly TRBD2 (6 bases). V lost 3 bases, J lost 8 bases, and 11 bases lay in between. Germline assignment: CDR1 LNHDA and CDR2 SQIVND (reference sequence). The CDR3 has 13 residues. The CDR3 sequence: CASSMGRSDEQFF. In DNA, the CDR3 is TGTGCCAGTAGTATGGGGAGGAGTGATGAGCAGTTCTTC. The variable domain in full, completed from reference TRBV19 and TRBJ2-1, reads DGGITQSPKYLFRKEGQNVTLSCEQNLNHDAMYWYRQDPGQGLRLIYYSQIVNDFQKGDIAEGYSVSREKKESFPLTVTSAQKNPTAFYLCASSMGRSDEQFFGPGTRLTVL.

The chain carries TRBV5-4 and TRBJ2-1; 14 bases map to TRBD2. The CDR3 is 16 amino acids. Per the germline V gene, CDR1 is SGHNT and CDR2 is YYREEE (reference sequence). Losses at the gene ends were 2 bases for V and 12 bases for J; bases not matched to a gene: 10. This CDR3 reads CASSFFGTSGSAWQFF. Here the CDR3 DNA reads TGTGCCAGCAGCTTTTTCGGGACTAGCGGGAGCGCGTGGCAGTTCTTC.

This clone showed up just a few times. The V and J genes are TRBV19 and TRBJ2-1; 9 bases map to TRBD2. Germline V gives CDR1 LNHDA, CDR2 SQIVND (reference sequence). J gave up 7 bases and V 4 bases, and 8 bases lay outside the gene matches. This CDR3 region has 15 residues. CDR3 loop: CASSNPGTSWNEQFF. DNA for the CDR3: TGTGCCAGTAGTAACCCCGGGACTAGCTGGAATGAGCAGTTCTTC.

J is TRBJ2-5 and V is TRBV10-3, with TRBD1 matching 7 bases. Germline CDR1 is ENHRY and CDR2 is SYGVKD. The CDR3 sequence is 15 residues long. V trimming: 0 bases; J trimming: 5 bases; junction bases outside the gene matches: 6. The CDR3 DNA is TGTGCCATCAGTGAGTCGAGAGGGGGCGGGGAGACCCAGTACTTC. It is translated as CAISESRGGGETQYF.

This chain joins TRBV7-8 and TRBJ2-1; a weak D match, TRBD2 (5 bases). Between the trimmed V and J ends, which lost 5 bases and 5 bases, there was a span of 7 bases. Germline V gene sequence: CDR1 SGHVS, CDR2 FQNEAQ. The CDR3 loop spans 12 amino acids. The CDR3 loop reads CASSPRDNEQFF. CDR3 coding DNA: TGTGCCAGCAGCCCGCGGGACAATGAGCAGTTCTTC.

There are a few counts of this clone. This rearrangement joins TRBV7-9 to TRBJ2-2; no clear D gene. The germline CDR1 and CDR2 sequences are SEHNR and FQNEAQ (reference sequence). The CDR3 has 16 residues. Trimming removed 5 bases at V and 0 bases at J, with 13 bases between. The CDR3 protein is CASSRFVAPNTGELFF. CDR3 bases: TGTGCCAGCAGCCGCTTCGTGGCACCGAACACCGGGGAGCTGTTTTTT.

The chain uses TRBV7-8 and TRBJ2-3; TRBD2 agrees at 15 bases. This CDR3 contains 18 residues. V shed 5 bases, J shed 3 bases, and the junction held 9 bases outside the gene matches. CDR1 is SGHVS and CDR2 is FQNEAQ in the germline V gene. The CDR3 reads CASSPGLAGGKATDTQYF. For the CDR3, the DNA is TGTGCCAGCAGCCCGGGACTAGCGGGAGGTAAAGCAACAGATACGCAGTATTTT.

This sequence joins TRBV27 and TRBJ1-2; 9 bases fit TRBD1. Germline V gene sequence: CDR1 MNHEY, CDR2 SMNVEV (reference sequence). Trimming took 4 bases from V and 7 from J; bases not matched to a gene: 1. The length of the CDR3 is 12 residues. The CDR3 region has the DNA TGTGCCAGCAGTTCGACAGGGGGTGGCTACACCTTC. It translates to CASSSTGGGYTF.

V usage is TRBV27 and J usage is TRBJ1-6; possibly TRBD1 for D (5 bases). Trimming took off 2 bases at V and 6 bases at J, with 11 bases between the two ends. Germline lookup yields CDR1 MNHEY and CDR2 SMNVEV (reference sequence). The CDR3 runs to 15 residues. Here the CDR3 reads CASSLEGRSNSPLHF. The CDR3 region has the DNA TGTGCCAGCAGTTTAGAGGGGAGAAGTAATTCACCCCTCCACTTT.

The DNA of the CDR3 is TGCAGCGTTGAAGATAACCTAATACCCTACGAGCAGTACTTC. Protein product: CSVEDNLIPYEQYF. The chain couples TRBV29-1 to TRBJ2-5, with D unresolved. The DNA end is more similar to TRBJ2-7, so the J call may be wrong. CDR1 is SQVTM and CDR2 is ANQGSEA in the germline V gene. This CDR3 has 14 residues.

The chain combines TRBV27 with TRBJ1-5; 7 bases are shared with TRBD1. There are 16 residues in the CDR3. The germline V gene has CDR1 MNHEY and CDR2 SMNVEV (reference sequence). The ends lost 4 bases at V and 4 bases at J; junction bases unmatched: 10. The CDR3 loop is CASSSQQGRKNQPQHF. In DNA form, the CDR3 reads TGTGCCAGCAGTTCCCAACAGGGGAGGAAGAATCAGCCCCAGCATTTT.

The CDR3 sequence: CASSLRGGATYEQYF. The CDR3 nucleotides are TGTGCCAGCAGTCTAAGGGGCGGAGCCACCTACGAGCAGTACTTC. This chain connects TRBV7-2 to TRBJ2-7; TRBD1 is a possible D gene (5 bases). V was shortened by 6 bases and J by 2 bases, with 17 bases between the two germline ends. Germline lookup yields CDR1 SGHTA and CDR2 FQGNSA. The CDR3 length is 15 residues. The full variable domain, in which reference TRBV7-2 and TRBJ2-7 provide the parts outside the CDR3, is GAGVSQSPSNKVTEKGKDVELRCDPISGHTALYWYRQSLGQGLEFLIYFQGNSAPDKSGLPSDRFSAERTGGSVSTLTIQRTQQEDSAVYLCASSLRGGATYEQYFGPGTRLTVT.

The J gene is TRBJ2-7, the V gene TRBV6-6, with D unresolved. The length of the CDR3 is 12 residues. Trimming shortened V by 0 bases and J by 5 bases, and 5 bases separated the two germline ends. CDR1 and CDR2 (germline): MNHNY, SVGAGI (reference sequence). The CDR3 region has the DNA TGTGCCAGCAGTTACTCCCAGGACGAGCAGTACTTC. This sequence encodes CASSYSQDEQYF.